These T cell receptor beta chains were read from a single sample in a study of blood T cell repertoires in COVID-19. The repertoire was sequenced with immunoSEQ multiplex PCR; TCRdb's copy has only in-frame clones and lacks some. The data hold about 150,000 clones, with just under 85% observed a single time. Sequencing input: peripheral blood. These TCRs come from a woman aged 80 or over with COVID-19, enrolled during active disease. The CDR3 runs from the conserved cysteine through the conserved F or W. Each record gives: CDR3 length, clone size, D gene, J gene, V gene, CDR3 protein, CDR3 DNA. D genes are given only for firm matches. Rows may omit the clone size; those that give it use once, few, many or a size class.

17,.,TRBD2,TRBJ2-2,TRBV4-3,CASSQVGRGAGTGELFF,TGCGCCAGCAGCCAAGTGGGGCGGGGGGCCGGGACCGGGGAGCTGTTTTTT
16,.,.,TRBJ2-1,TRBV7-9,CASTLGGGGAYNEQFF,TGTGCCAGCACCCTTGGCGGAGGGGGCGCCTACAATGAGCAGTTCTTC
14,once,.,TRBJ2-7,TRBV27,CASSLLQSTYEQYF,TGTGCCAGCAGTTTACTACAGTCCACCTACGAGCAGTACTTC
14,.,.,TRBJ2-7,TRBV5-1,CASSEEAGWNEQYF,TGCGCCAGCAGCGAAGAGGCAGGGTGGAACGAGCAGTACTTC
15,.,.,TRBJ1-2,TRBV5-4,CASRLAGHSNYGYTF,TGTGCCAGCAGGTTGGCGGGACATTCTAACTATGGCTACACCTTC
12,.,.,TRBJ2-2,TRBV13,CASSLNTGELFF,TGTGCCAGCAGCCTAAACACCGGGGAGCTGTTTTTT
13,.,.,TRBJ1-4,TRBV30,CAWSENRAEKLFF,TGTGCCTGGAGTGAAAACAGGGCCGAAAAACTGTTTTTT
14,.,.,TRBJ1-6,TRBV5-4,CASSLGQPNSPLHF,TGTGCCAGCAGCTTGGGACAGCCAAATTCACCCCTCCACTTT
13,.,TRBD1,TRBJ1-2,TRBV6-5,CASTPTGIYGYTF,TGTGCCAGCACCCCGACAGGGATCTATGGCTACACCTTC
14,.,.,TRBJ1-2,TRBV3-1/TRBV3-2,CASSQLGAVYGYTF,TGTGCCAGCAGCCAACTAGGGGCCGTCTATGGCTACACCTTC
15,.,.,TRBJ1-6,TRBV28,CASIHARAGNSPLHF,TGTGCCAGCATCCATGCGAGGGCGGGAAATTCACCCCTCCACTTT
14,once,.,TRBJ1-2,TRBV20-1,CSASPQGIGHGYTF,TGCAGTGCTAGTCCTCAGGGCATCGGTCATGGCTACACCTTC
14,.,.,TRBJ2-2,TRBV27,CASRWTGNTGELFF,TGTGCCAGCAGATGGACTGGGAACACCGGGGAGCTGTTTTTT
13,.,.,TRBJ2-6,TRBV27,CASRATGANVLTF,TGTGCCAGCAGAGCGACTGGGGCCAACGTCCTGACTTTC
13,.,.,TRBJ2-7,TRBV7-2,CASSSNRAGEQYF,TGTGCCAGCAGCTCGAACAGGGCGGGCGAGCAGTACTTC
16,.,.,TRBJ1-5,TRBV19,CASSMGSGYDNQPQHF,TGTGCCAGTAGTATGGGGTCGGGGTATGACAATCAGCCCCAGCATTTT
14,.,.,TRBJ1-1,TRBV30,CAWSPDLGRTEAFF,TGTGCCTGGAGCCCTGACCTGGGGAGGACTGAAGCTTTCTTT
15,.,.,TRBJ1-5,TRBV6-1,CASSELRDSNQPQHF,TGTGCCAGCAGTGAATTACGAGATAGCAATCAGCCCCAGCATTTT
13,once,.,TRBJ2-1,TRBV3-1/TRBV3-2,CASSQRGTNEQFF,TGTGCCAGCAGCCAGAGGGGGACCAATGAGCAGTTCTTC
16,.,.,TRBJ2-1,TRBV9,CASSGQGTLSYNEQFF,TGTGCCAGCAGCGGCCAAGGGACTCTCTCCTACAATGAGCAGTTCTTC
14,.,TRBD1,TRBJ2-2,TRBV19,CASSDRANTGELFF,TGTGCCAGTTCAGACAGGGCAAACACCGGGGAGCTGTTTTTT
17,once,.,TRBJ1-2,TRBV18,CASSPLKGGPLGYGYTF,TGTGCCAGCTCACCACTGAAGGGAGGCCCCTTGGGCTATGGCTACACCTTC
16,.,TRBD1,TRBJ1-6,TRBV4-1,CASSQDGQGANSPLHF,TGCGCCAGCAGCCAAGATGGTCAGGGGGCCAATTCACCCCTCCACTTT
14,.,TRBD1,TRBJ2-4,TRBV7-9,CASSPRTGGIIQYF,TGTGCCAGCAGCCCAAGGACAGGGGGTATCATTCAGTACTTC
15,.,.,TRBJ1-1,TRBV23-1,CASSQSSVPRIAAFF,TGCGCCAGCAGTCAATCGTCGGTTCCGAGGATTGCAGCTTTCTTT
16,.,.,TRBJ1-6,TRBV20-1,CSASRGAVGYNSPLHF,TGCAGTGCTAGTCGGGGGGCGGTGGGTTATAATTCACCCCTCCACTTT
15,.,TRBD2,TRBJ2-3,TRBV4-2,CASSQEERGANTQYF,TGTGCCAGCAGCCAAGAAGAGCGGGGGGCGAATACGCAGTATTTT
16,.,.,TRBJ2-3,TRBV11-2,CASSYSGGLSTDTQYF,TGTGCCAGCAGCTATTCGGGGGGCCTTAGCACAGATACGCAGTATTTT
13,.,TRBD1,TRBJ1-2,TRBV5-4,CASSSGQGDGYTF,TGTGCCAGCAGCTCGGGACAGGGCGACGGCTACACCTTC
17,.,.,TRBJ2-4,TRBV11-2,CASSLIPGVESKNIQYF,TGTGCCAGCAGCTTAATCCCGGGGGTCGAGTCCAAAAACATTCAGTACTTC
14,.,TRBD2,TRBJ2-2,TRBV3-1/TRBV3-2,CASGGLAGGGELFF,TGTGCCAGCGGCGGCCTAGCGGGAGGGGGGGAGCTGTTTTTT
16,.,TRBD2,TRBJ2-1,TRBV5-1,CASSLKLAGGQGEQFF,TGCGCCAGCAGCTTAAAACTAGCGGGAGGGCAGGGCGAGCAGTTCTTC
13,.,TRBD1,TRBJ1-5,TRBV6-1,CASSEQGGQPQHF,TGTGCCAGCAGTGAACAGGGGGGCCAGCCCCAGCATTTT
13,.,.,TRBJ2-5,TRBV5-1,CASSLGGLETQYF,TGCGCCAGCAGCTTGGGCGGGCTGGAGACCCAGTACTTC
15,once,.,TRBJ2-2,TRBV6-2/TRBV6-3,CASSSTGLSTGELFF,TGTGCCAGCAGCTCTACAGGGCTATCCACCGGGGAGCTGTTTTTT
14,.,TRBD1,TRBJ2-1,TRBV19,CASSQQGSYNEQFF,TGTGCCAGTAGTCAACAGGGGTCCTACAATGAGCAGTTCTTC
14,few,.,TRBJ1-2,TRBV19,CASSTDWGHRGYTF,TGTGCCAGTAGCACCGATTGGGGGCATAGAGGCTACACCTTC
14,few,TRBD2,TRBJ2-1,TRBV7-9,CASRTSGNYNEQFF,TGTGCCAGCAGGACTAGCGGGAACTACAATGAGCAGTTCTTC
14,.,TRBD1,TRBJ2-7,TRBV4-1,CASSHRQGSYEQYF,TGCGCCAGCAGCCACAGACAGGGCTCCTACGAGCAGTACTTC
15,.,.,TRBJ2-7,TRBV2,CASSPTGINSYEQYF,TGTGCCAGCAGCCCAACGGGGATTAACTCCTACGAGCAGTACTTC
15,.,TRBD1,TRBJ2-7,TRBV5-6,CASSYRTGALDEQYF,TGTGCCAGCAGCTATAGGACAGGGGCTCTCGACGAGCAGTACTTC
15,.,.,TRBJ2-7,TRBV5-1,CASSLGLQLSYEQYF,TGCGCCAGCAGCTTGGGCCTGCAACTATCCTACGAGCAGTACTTC
14,.,TRBD2,TRBJ2-2,TRBV7-2,CASSRLAGTGELFF,TGTGCCAGCAGCAGACTAGCGGGCACCGGGGAGCTGTTTTTT
13,.,.,TRBJ1-5,TRBV2,CASSGQFNQPQHF,TGTGCCAGCAGTGGACAGTTCAATCAGCCCCAGCATTTT
15,.,TRBD1,TRBJ1-6,TRBV4-1,CASSQDQGVRSPLHF,TGCGCCAGCAGCCAAGACCAGGGGGTACGGTCACCCCTCCACTTT
11,.,.,TRBJ2-1,TRBV9,CASKGDNEQFF,TGTGCCAGCAAAGGGGACAATGAGCAGTTCTTC
16,.,TRBD2,TRBJ2-1,TRBV11-2,CASSNLAGRPIKTRFF,TGTGCCAGCAGCAACTTAGCGGGGAGGCCGATTAAAACCAGGTTCTTC
15,.,.,TRBJ2-2,TRBV9,CASSPIAMHTGELFF,TGTGCCAGCAGCCCGATAGCGATGCACACCGGGGAGCTGTTTTTT
15,.,.,TRBJ2-1,TRBV6-6,CASSRQGSSYNEQFF,TGTGCCAGCAGCCGCCAGGGAAGTAGCTACAATGAGCAGTTCTTC
15,.,TRBD2,TRBJ2-7,TRBV5-1,CASSPKAGESYEQYF,TGCGCCAGCAGCCCCAAAGCGGGAGAGTCCTACGAGCAGTACTTC
12,few,.,TRBJ1-5,TRBV19,CASETGRQPQHF,TGTGCCAGTGAAACAGGGCGTCAGCCCCAGCATTTT
14,.,TRBD2,TRBJ2-1,TRBV28,CASRSSGRGGEQFF,TGTGCCAGCAGGTCTAGCGGGAGGGGCGGTGAGCAGTTCTTC
18,once,TRBD2,TRBJ2-4,TRBV19,CASSMQRGTSGNKNIQYF,TGTGCCAGTAGTATGCAACGCGGAACTAGCGGGAACAAAAACATTCAGTACTTC
16,.,TRBD1,TRBJ2-7,TRBV27,CASRYDRAPSSYEQYF,TGTGCCAGCAGATACGACAGGGCCCCCAGCTCCTACGAGCAGTACTTC
14,few,TRBD1,TRBJ2-5,TRBV4-2,CASSHGQGAETQYF,TGTGCCAGCAGCCATGGACAGGGGGCAGAGACCCAGTACTTC